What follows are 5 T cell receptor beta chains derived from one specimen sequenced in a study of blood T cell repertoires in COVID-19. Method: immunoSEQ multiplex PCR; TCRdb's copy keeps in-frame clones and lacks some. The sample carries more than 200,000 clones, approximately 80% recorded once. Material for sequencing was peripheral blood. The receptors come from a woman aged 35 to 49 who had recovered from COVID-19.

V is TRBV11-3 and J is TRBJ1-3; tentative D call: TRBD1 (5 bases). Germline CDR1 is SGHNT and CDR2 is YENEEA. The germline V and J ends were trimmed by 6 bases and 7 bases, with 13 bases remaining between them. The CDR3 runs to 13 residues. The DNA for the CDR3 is TGTGCCAGCAGGGAGGGGTACCGGAACACCATATATTTT. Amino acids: CASREGYRNTIYF.

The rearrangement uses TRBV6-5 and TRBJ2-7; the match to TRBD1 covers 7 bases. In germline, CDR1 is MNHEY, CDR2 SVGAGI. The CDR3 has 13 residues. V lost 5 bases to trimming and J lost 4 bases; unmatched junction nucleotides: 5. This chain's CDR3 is CASSTDREYEQYF. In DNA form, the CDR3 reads TGTGCCAGCAGTACAGACAGGGAATACGAGCAGTACTTC.

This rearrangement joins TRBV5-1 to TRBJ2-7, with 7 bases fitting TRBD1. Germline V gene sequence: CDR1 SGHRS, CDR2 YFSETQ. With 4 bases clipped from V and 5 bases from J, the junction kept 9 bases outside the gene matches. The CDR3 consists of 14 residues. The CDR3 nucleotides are TGCGCCAGCAGCACCGGGACAGCTCGCCACGAGCAGTACTTC. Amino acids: CASSTGTARHEQYF.

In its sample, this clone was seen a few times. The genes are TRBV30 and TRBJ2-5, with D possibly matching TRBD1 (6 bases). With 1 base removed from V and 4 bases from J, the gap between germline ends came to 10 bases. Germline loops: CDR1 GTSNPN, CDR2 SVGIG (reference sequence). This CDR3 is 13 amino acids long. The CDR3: CAWSGGLVETQYF. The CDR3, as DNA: TGTGCCTGGAGTGGGGGGCTTGTAGAGACCCAGTACTTC.

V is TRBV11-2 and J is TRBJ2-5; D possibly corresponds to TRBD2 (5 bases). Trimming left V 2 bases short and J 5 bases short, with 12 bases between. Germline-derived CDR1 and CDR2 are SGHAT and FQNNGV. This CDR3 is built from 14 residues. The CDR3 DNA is TGTGCCAGCAGCTTATACCTAGCCCGGGAGACCCAGTACTTC. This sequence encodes CASSLYLARETQYF. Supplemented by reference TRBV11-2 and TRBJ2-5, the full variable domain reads EAGVAQSPRYKIIEKRQSVAFWCNPISGHATLYWYQQILGQGPKLLIQFQNNGVVDDSQLPKDRFSAERLKGVDSTLKIQPAKLEDSAVYLCASSLYLARETQYFGPGTRLLVL.